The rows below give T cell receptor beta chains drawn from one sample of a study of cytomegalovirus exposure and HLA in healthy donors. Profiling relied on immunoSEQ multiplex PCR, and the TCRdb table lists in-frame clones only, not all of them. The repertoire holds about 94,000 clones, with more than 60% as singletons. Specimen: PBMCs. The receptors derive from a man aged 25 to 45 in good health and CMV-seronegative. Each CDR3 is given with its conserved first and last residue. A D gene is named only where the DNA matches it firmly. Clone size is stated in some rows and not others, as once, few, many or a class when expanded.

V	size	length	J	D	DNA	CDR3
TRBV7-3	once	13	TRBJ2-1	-	TGTGCCAGCAGCGGCCTAGCGCTCAATGAGCAGTTCTTC	CASSGLALNEQFF
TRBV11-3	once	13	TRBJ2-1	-	TGTGCCAGCAGCTTGAACCTCAGGGTTGAGCAGTTCTTC	CASSLNLRVEQFF
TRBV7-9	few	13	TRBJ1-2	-	TGTGCCAGCAGCTTACAGGGGAGATTTGGCTACACCTTC	CASSLQGRFGYTF
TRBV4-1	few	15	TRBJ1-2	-	TGCGCCAGCAGCCAAGAATCAGGGAAGGTTTCTGGCTACACCTTC	CASSQESGKVSGYTF
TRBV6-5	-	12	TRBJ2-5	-	TGTGCCAGCAGTGCTACAGGCGAGACCCAGTACTTC	CASSATGETQYF
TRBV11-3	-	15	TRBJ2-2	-	TGTGCCAGCAGCTCCAGGGGTCTGAGCACCGGGGAGCTGTTTTTT	CASSSRGLSTGELFF
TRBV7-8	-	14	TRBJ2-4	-	TGTGCCAGCAGCTTGGGCATAGCCAAAAACATTCAGTACTTC	CASSLGIAKNIQYF
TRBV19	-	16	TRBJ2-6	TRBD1	TGTGCCAGTAGTAGGACAGGGCGTTCTGGGGCCAACGTCCTGACTTTC	CASSRTGRSGANVLTF
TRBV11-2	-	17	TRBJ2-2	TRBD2	TGTGCCAGCAGCTTAGGACTAGCGGGAGGGAGGACCGGGGAGCTGTTTTTT	CASSLGLAGGRTGELFF
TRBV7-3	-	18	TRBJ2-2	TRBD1	TGTGCCAGCAGCTTAAGCCCCCCGGGACAGGGGGAAGCCGGGGAGCTGTTTTTT	CASSLSPPGQGEAGELFF
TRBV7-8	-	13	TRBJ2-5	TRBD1	TGTGCCAGCAGCTTGGACAGGGCGGAGACCCAGTACTTC	CASSLDRAETQYF
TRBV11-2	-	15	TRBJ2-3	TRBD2	TGTGCCAGCAGCTTAGGGCCTAGCGGGAGGGATACGCAGTATTTT	CASSLGPSGRDTQYF
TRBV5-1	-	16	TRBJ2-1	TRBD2	TGCGCCAGCAGCTTGGGGGCTAGCGGGAGGGGCAATGAGCAGTTCTTC	CASSLGASGRGNEQFF
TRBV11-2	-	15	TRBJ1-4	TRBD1	TGTGCCAGCAGCTTAGATCAAGGACAGGGAGAAAAACTGTTTTTT	CASSLDQGQGEKLFF
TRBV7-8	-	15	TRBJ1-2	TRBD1	TGTGCCAGCAGCTCCCCCGGACAGGCCCTAAATGGCTACACCTTC	CASSSPGQALNGYTF
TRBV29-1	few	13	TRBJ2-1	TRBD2	TGCAGCGTTGACGCGGGAGTGGCTTTTGAGCAGTTCTTC	CSVDAGVAFEQFF
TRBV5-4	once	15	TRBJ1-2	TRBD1	TGTGCCAGCAGCCTGGGACAGGGTAATAACTATGGCTACACCTTC	CASSLGQGNNYGYTF
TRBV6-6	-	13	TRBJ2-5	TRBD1	TGTGCCAGCCATCCGCAGACAGGGGAGACCCAGTACTTC	CASHPQTGETQYF
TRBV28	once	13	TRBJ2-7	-	TGTGCCAGCGCGGGGGCGAGGCGCTACGAGCAGTACTTC	CASAGARRYEQYF
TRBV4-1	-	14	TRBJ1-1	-	TGCGCCAGCAGCCAAGAAGGAGGGTTTGCTGAAGCTTTCTTT	CASSQEGGFAEAFF
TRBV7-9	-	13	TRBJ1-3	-	TGTGCCAGCCAGGGGACCGGTGGAAACACCATATATTTT	CASQGTGGNTIYF
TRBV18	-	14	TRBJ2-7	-	TGTGCCAGCTCGCAACCACACACCCCCTACGAGCAGTACTTC	CASSQPHTPYEQYF
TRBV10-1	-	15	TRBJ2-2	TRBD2	TGCGCCAGCAGTTGGGGACTAGGGGACACCGGGGAGCTGTTTTTT	CASSWGLGDTGELFF
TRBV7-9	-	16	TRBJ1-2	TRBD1	TGTGCCAGCAGCTTAGGGCTTAGGGGACAGCTCTATGGCTACACCTTC	CASSLGLRGQLYGYTF
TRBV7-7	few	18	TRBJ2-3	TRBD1	TGTGCTAGCAGCTCGGCGAAGCGGGACAGGGGGTGCACAGATACGCAGTATTTT	CASSSAKRDRGCTDTQYF
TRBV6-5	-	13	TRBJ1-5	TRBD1	TGTGCCAGCAGCTGGGACAGGGATCAGCCCCAGCATTTT	CASSWDRDQPQHF
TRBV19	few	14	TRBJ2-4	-	TGTGCCAGTAGTGCGGTAGCGACCAAAAACATTCAGTACTTC	CASSAVATKNIQYF
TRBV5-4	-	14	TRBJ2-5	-	TGTGCCAGCAGCTTGGCGGGGGGCGAAGAGACCCAGTACTTC	CASSLAGGEETQYF
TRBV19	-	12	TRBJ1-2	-	TGTGCCAGTATGGCTTGGAACTATGGCTACACCTTC	CASMAWNYGYTF
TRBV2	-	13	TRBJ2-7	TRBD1	TGTGCCAGCAGGGCGACAGGGACCTACGAGCAGTACTTC	CASRATGTYEQYF
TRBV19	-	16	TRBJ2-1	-	TGTGCCAGTAGTGTAAAGGACTCCGTCCTATACAATGAGCAGTTCTTC	CASSVKDSVLYNEQFF
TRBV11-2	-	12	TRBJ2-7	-	TGTGCCAGCAGCCCCCAAAATTACGAGCAGTACTTC	CASSPQNYEQYF
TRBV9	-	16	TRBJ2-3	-	TGTGCCAGCAGCACAGGGACGGCGCTTCCCACAGATACGCAGTATTTT	CASSTGTALPTDTQYF
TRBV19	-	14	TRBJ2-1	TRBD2	TGTGCCAGTAGTATCGTCGGGGACTACCATGAGCAGTTCTTC	CASSIVGDYHEQFF
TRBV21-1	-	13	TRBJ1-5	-	TGTGCCAGCAGCAAAGGAAACCTCCTACGATACCATTTT	CASSKGNLLRYHF